Below, one TCR beta chain is given with its context. Its antigen is as yet unknown. This CDR3 contains 9 residues. The germline V and J ends were trimmed by 11 bases and 4 bases, with 6 bases remaining between them. Looked up from germline, CDR1 is MNHNS and CDR2 is SASEGT. The record originates from a study of cytomegalovirus exposure and HLA in healthy donors. Study outcomes and limitations: A later analysis linked a missense variant in DCLRE1C to the trimming of TCR beta V and J genes. Information on immune exposure was restricted to one variable (CMV serostatus).

The PCR was carried out with 60 Vbeta primers and 13 Jbeta primers. Sequencing used immunoSEQ multiplex PCR; TCRdb keeps in-frame clones, though not all of them. The sample yields 85,000 to 100,000 clones, under 85% seen once. Healthy bone marrow donors formed the donor group. The receptor was isolated from a middle-aged woman in good health and CMV-seropositive. The J gene is TRBJ2-7, the V gene TRBV6-1; TRBD1 is a possible D gene (5 bases). Input material: PBMCs. The CDR3 DNA is TGTGCCCCAGGGTACGAGCAGTACTTC. Its translation: CAPGYEQYF.